This passage covers 5 T cell receptor beta chains from one sample sequenced in a study of tumor and adjacent non-tumor tissue in lung cancer. The library came from three nested PCR rounds adapted from ARM-PCR protocols. TCRdb analysed the multiplex PCR reads with MiXCR anew, one entry per CDR3 protein. The table includes under 150,000 distinct CDR3 sequences, roughly 66% detected once. RNA was extracted from bulk tissue without any cell sorting. Sequenced: lung tumor tissue. The receptors shown here come from a man aged 55 to 70 with small cell lung cancer.

The chain joins TRBV2 to TRBJ2-6; D not certain. The CDR3 is made up of 15 amino acids. The germline gives CDR1 SNHLY, CDR2 FYNNEI. V lost 7 bases and J lost 0, with 10 bases in between. CDR3 coding DNA: TGTGCCAGCACCATCAGTAGCTCTGGGGCCAACGTCCTGACTTTC. Amino acid sequence: CASTISSSGANVLTF.

This clonotype was picked up one time. This chain links TRBV29-1 with TRBJ1-1, with TRBD1 as a possible D gene (6 bases). Trimming took off 8 bases at V and 3 bases at J, with 19 bases between the two ends. Germline V gene sequence: CDR1 SQVTM, CDR2 ANQGSEA. The CDR3 runs 14 residues. CDR3 residues: CSITRQDGDTEAFF. As DNA, the CDR3 is TGCAGCATAACCCGACAGGATGGGGACACTGAAGCTTTCTTT.

V usage is TRBV20-1 and J usage is TRBJ2-5, with D unresolved. The CDR3 extends over 13 amino acids. Germline V lookup: CDR1 DFQATT, CDR2 SNEGSKA (reference sequence). Trimming shortened V by 5 bases and J by 1 base, and 11 bases separated the two germline ends. CDR3 nucleotide sequence: TGCAGTGCTTATAGCAGGACCCAAGAGACCCAGTACTTC. Its translation is CSAYSRTQETQYF.

This clonotype was seen a handful of times. A junction boundary mismatches the germline segment, possibly from a read error. V gene TRBV11-3 combines with J gene TRBJ2-3, with 11 bases lining up with TRBD2. The CDR3 sequence is 15 residues long. The germline gives CDR1 SGHNT, CDR2 YENEEA. The CDR3 bases are TGTGCCAGCAGTTTCACTAGCGGGAGTTTAGATGCGCAATATTTT. Translated, it gives CASSFTSGSLDAQYF.

This clonotype was counted between two and nine times. A much larger clone lies one base from this, so it may be a read error. The rearrangement links TRBV4-2 to TRBJ2-2; D possibly corresponds to TRBD1 (6 bases). The germline CDR1 and CDR2 sequences are LGHNA and YNFKEQ. The CDR3 covers 16 residues. CDR3 residues: CASTQHTGTNTGELFF. In DNA form, the CDR3 reads TGTGCCAGCACCCAACACACAGGGACAAACACCGGGGAGCTGTTTTTT.